The clone carrying this T cell receptor (beta chain) was detected only a few times. Its antigen is not identified. This sample stems from a study of regulatory T cells in long-lasting Graves disease. Whole-study results and caveats: Patients whose Graves' disease persisted exhibited lower TCR diversity than those newly diagnosed.

Time point described: newly diagnosed GD, antithyroid drugs for less than 3 months. Extracted PBMC RNA gave rise to the TCR library. Libraries of TCR beta came from iRepertoire HTBI primers plus Arm-PCR of CDR3 regions. TCRdb re-derived calls from the multiplex PCR reads in MiXCR, one entry per CDR3 protein. The data hold approximately 490,000 distinct CDR3 sequences, with about 16% observed a single time. The length of the CDR3 is 14 residues. Trimming pared 5 bases from V and 9 bases from J, leaving 17 bases between. CDR1 is SGHTA and CDR2 is FQGTGA in the germline V gene. The same data also went into a second study, on T cells in Graves' hyperthyroidism and ophthalmopathy. That investigation notes: The patients, who ranged from 18 to 65 in age, presented with newly diagnosed hyperthyroidism lasting under 2 months.

Sequenced material: peripheral blood mononuclear cells (PBMCs), taken at new diagnosis, from a patient treated with antithyroid drugs. This sequence joins TRBV7-3 and TRBJ2-1; D may be TRBD2 (5 bases). The sequence was collected from a man in his forties with Graves disease. The CDR3, as DNA: TGTGCCAGCAGCCCGATTGCGGGTGTCAGTGAGCAGTTCTTC. Translating gives CASSPIAGVSEQFF.